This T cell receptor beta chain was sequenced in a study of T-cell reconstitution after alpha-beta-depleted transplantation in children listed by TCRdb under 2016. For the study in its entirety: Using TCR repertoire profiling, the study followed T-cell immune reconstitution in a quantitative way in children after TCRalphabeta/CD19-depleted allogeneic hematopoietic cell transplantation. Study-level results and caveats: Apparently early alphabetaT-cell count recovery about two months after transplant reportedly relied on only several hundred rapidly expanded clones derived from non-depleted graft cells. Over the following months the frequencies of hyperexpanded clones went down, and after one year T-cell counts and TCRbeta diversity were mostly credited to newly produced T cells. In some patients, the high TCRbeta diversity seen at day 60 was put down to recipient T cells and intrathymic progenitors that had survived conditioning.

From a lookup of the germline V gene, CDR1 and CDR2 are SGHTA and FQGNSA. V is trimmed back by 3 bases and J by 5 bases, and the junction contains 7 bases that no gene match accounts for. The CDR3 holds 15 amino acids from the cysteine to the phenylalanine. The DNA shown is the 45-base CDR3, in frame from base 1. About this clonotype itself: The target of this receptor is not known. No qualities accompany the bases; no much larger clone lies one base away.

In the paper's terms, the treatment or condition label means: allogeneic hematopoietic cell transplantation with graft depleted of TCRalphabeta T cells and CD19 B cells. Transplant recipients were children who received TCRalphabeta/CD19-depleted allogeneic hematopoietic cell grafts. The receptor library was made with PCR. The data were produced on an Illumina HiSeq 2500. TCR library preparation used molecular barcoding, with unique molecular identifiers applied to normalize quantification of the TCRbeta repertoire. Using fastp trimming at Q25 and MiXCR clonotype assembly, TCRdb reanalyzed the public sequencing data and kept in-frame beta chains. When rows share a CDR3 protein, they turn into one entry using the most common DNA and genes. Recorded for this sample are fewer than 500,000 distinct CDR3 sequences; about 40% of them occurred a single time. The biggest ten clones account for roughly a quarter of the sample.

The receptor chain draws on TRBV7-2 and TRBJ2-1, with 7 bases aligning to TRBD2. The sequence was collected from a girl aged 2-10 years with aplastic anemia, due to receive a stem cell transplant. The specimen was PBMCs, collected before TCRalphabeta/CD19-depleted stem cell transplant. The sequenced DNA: TGTGCCAGCAGCTTGGAAGCGGGGAGGCACAATGAGCAGTTCTTC. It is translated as CASSLEAGRHNEQFF.